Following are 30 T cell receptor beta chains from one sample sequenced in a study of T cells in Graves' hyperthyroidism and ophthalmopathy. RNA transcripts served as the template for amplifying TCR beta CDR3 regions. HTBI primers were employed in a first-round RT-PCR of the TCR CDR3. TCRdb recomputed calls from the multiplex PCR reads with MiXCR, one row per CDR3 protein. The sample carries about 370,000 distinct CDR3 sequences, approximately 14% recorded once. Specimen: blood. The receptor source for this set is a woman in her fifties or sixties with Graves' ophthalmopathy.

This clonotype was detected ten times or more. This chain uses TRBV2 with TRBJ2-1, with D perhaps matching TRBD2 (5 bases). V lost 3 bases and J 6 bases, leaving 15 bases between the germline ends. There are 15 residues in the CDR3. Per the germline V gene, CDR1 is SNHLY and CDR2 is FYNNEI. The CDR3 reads CASSDPLAISNEQFF. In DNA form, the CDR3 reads TGTGCCAGCAGTGACCCCCTAGCTATATCCAATGAGCAGTTCTTC.

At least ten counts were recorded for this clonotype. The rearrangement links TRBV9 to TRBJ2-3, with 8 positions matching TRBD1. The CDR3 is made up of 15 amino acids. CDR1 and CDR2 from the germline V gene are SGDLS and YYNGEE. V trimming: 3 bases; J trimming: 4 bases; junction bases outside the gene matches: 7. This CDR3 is CASSGAKTGADTQYF. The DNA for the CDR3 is TGTGCCAGCAGCGGCGCGAAGACAGGGGCAGATACGCAGTATTTT.

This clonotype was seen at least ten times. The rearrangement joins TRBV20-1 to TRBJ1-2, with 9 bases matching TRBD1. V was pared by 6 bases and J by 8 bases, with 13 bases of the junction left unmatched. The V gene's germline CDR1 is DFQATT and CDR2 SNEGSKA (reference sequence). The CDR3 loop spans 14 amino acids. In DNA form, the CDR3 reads TGCAGTGCCGACAGGGGGTCTCTAGATAGGGGCTACACCTTC. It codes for CSADRGSLDRGYTF.

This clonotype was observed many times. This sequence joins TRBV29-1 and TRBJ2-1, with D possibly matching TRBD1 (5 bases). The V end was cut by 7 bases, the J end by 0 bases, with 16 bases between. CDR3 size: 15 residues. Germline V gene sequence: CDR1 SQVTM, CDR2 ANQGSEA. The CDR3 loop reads CSAGAAPSSYNEQFF. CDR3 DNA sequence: TGCAGCGCTGGGGCAGCGCCGAGCTCCTACAATGAGCAGTTCTTC.

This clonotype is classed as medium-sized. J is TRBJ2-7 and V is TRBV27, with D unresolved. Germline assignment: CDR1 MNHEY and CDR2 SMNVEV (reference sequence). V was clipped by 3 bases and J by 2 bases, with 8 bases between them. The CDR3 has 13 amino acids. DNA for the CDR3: TGTGCCAGCAGTTTCGGGCCGACCTACGAGCAGTACTTC. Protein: CASSFGPTYEQYF.

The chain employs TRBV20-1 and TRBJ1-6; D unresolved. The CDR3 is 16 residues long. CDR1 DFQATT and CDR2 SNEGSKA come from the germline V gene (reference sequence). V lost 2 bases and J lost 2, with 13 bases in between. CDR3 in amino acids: CSARPPPGTYNSPLHF. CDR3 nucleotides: TGCAGTGCTAGACCTCCGCCGGGGACCTATAATTCACCCCTCCACTTT.

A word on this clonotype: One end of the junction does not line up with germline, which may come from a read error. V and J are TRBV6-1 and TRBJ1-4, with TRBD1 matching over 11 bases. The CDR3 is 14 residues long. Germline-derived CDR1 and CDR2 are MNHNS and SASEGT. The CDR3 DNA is TGTGCCAGCAGTAGGACAGGGGGCAGTGAAAAACTGCTTTTT. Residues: CASSRTGGSEKLLF.

CDR3 protein: CASSLSGSHEQYF. The CDR3 nucleotides read TGCGCCAGCAGCTTGTCCGGGTCCCACGAGCAGTACTTC. This chain uses TRBV5-1 with TRBJ2-7; no firm D call. This CDR3 has 13 residues. CDR1 and CDR2 (germline): SGHRS, YFSETQ. Trimming shortened V by 1 base and J by 5 bases, and 10 bases separated the two germline ends.

The CDR3 reads CASSPRIEEKLFF. CDR3 nucleotide sequence: TGTGCCAGCTCACCCCGAATCGAGGAAAAACTGTTTTTT. This chain links TRBV18 with TRBJ1-4; no definite D call. Germline lookup yields CDR1 KGHSH and CDR2 LQKENI. The CDR3 extends over 13 amino acids. Trimming pared 3 bases from V and 8 bases from J, leaving 10 bases between.

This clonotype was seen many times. CDR3 sequence: CASSLGNTGETQYF. CDR3 nucleotide sequence: TGTGCCAGCAGCTTAGGGAACACGGGGGAGACCCAGTACTTC. The J gene is TRBJ2-5, the V gene TRBV13, with D possibly TRBD2 on 5 matching bases. Germline V CDR1 and CDR2: PRHDT, FYEKMQ (reference sequence). The CDR3 sequence is 14 residues long. V lost 0 bases to trimming and J lost 5 bases, with 10 bases between them.

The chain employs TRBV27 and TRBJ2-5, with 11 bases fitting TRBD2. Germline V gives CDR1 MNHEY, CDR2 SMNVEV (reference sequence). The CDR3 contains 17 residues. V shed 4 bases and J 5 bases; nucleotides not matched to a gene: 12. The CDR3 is CASSSRLAGQGRETQYF. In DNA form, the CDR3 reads TGTGCCAGCAGTTCCAGACTAGCGGGACAAGGCAGGGAGACCCAGTACTTC.

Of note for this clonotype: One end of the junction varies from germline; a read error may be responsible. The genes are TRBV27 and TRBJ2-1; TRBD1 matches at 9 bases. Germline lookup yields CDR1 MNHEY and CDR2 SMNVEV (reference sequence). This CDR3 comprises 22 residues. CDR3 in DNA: TGTGCCACCAGTGATTCCCCCCTAATTCCCTCCCACACAGGGGGCGACTACAATGAGCAGTTCTTC. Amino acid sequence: CATSDSPLIPSHTGGDYNEQFF.

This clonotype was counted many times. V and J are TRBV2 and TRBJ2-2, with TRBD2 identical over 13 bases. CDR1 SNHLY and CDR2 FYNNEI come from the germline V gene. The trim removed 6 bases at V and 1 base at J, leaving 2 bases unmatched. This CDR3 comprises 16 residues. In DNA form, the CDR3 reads TGTGCCAGCAGGGGGACTAGCGGGATGAACACCGGGGAGCTGTTTTTT. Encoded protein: CASRGTSGMNTGELFF.

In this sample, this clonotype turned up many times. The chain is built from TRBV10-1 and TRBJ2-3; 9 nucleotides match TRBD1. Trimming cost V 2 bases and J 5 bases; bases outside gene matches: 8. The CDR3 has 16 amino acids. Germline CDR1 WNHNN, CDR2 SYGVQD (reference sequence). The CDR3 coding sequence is TGCGCCAGCAGTGAGGGTTTACAGGGGGCTGGAGATACGCAGTATTTT. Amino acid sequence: CASSEGLQGAGDTQYF.

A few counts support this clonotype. The CDR3: CASSPGGDDSNQPQHF. In DNA, the CDR3 is TGCGCCAGCAGCCCCGGCGGAGATGATAGCAATCAGCCCCAGCATTTT. The chain carries TRBV5-1 and TRBJ1-5; D is unresolved. From germline, CDR1 is SGHRS and CDR2 YFSETQ. The ends were cut back, 4 bases at V and 0 bases at J, with 14 bases in the middle. This CDR3 has 16 residues.

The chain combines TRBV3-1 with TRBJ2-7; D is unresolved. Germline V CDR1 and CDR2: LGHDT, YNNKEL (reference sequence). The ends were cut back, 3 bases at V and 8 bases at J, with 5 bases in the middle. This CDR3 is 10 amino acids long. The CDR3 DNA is TGTGCCAGCAGCCATCCGCAGCAGTACTTC. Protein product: CASSHPQQYF.

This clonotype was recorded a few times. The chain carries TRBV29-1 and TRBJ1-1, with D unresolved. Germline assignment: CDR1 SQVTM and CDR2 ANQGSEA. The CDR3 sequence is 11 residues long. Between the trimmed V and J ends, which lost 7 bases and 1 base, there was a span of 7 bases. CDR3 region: CSEAPNTEAFF. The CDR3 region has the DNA TGCAGCGAAGCACCGAACACTGAAGCTTTCTTT.

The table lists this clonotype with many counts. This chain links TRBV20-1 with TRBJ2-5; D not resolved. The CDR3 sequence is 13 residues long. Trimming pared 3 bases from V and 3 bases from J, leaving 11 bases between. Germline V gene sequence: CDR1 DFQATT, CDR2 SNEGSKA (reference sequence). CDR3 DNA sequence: TGCAGTGCTAGCGTGACTGGGGAAGAGACCCAGTACTTC. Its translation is CSASVTGEETQYF.

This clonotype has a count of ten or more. The CDR3 nucleotides are TGTGCCAGCAGCTTAGGGCTAGCGGGAGGCCCGGTGGATGAGCAGTTCTTC. This encodes CASSLGLAGGPVDEQFF. This chain uses TRBV7-9 with TRBJ2-1, with 11 bases matching TRBD2. This CDR3 is built from 17 residues. From germline, CDR1 is SEHNR and CDR2 FQNEAQ (reference sequence). The ends lost 1 base at V and 8 bases at J; junction bases unmatched: 10.

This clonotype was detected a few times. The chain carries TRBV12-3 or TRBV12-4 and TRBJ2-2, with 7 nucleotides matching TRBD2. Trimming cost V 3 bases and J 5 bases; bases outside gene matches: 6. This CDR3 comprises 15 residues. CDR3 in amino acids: CASSFASSGTGELFF. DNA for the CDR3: TGTGCCAGCAGTTTTGCGTCTAGCGGAACCGGGGAGCTGTTTTTT.

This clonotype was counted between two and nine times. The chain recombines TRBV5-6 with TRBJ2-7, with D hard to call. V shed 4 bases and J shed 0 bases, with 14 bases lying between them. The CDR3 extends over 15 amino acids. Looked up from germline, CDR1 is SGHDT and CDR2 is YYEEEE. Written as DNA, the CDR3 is TGTGCCAGCAGCCCCGGGCCCCTTGACTCCTACGAGCAGTACTTC. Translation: CASSPGPLDSYEQYF.

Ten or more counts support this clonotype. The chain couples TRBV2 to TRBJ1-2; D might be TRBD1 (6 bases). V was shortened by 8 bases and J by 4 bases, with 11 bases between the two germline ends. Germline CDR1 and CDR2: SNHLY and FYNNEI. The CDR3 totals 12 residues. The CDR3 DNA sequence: TGTGCCAGCGGCAGGGGTCTCTATGGCTACACCTTC. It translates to CASGRGLYGYTF. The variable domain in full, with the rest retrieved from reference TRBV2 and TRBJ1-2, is EPEVTQTPSHQVTQMGQEVILRCVPISNHLYFYWYRQILGQKVEFLVSFYNNEISEKSEIFDDQFSVERPDGSNFTLKIRSTKLEDSAMYFCASGRGLYGYTFGSGTRLTVV.

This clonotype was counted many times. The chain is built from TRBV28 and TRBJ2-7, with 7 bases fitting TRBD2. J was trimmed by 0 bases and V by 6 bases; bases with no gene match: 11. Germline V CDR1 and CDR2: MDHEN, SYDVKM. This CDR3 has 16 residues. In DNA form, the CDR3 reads TGTGCCAGCAGCCTTCTAGCGGCCCATGGCTCCTACGAGCAGTACTTC. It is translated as CASSLLAAHGSYEQYF.

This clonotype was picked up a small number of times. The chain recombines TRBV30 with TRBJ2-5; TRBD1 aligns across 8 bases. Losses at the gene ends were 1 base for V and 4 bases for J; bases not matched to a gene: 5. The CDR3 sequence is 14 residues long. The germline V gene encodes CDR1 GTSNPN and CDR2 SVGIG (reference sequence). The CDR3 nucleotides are TGTGCCTGGAGTGACGGACAGGGTCGAGAGACCCAGTACTTC. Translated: CAWSDGQGRETQYF.

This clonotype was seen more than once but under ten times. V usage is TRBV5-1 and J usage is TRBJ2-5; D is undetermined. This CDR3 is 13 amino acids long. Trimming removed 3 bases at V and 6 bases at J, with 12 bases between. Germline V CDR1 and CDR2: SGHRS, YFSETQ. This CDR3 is CASSWGSGQTQYF. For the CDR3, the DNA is TGCGCCAGCAGCTGGGGATCTGGACAGACCCAGTACTTC. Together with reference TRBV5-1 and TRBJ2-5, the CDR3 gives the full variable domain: KAGVTQTPRYLIKTRGQQVTLSCSPISGHRSVSWYQQTPGQGLQFLFEYFSETQRNKGNFPGRFSGRQFSNSRSEMNVSTLELGDSALYLCASSWGSGQTQYFGPGTRLLVL.

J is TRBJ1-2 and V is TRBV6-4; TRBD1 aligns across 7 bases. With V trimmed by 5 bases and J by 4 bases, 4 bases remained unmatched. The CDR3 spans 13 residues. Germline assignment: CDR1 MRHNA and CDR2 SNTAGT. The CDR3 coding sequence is TGTGCCAGCAGTCCCCGGACAGGCTATGGCTACACCTTC. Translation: CASSPRTGYGYTF.

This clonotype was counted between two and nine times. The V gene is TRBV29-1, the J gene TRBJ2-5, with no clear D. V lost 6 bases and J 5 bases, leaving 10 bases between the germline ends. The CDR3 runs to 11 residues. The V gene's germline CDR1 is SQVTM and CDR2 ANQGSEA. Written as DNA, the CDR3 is TGCAGCGTCGCCTCTTTGGAGACCCAGTACTTC. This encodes CSVASLETQYF.

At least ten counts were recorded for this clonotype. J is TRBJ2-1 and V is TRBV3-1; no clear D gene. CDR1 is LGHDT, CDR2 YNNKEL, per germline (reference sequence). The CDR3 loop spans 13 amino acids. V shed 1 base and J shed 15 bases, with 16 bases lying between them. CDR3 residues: CASSQVDGSRVFF. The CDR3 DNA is TGTGCCAGCAGCCAAGTGGATGGATCTAGGGTGTTCTTC.

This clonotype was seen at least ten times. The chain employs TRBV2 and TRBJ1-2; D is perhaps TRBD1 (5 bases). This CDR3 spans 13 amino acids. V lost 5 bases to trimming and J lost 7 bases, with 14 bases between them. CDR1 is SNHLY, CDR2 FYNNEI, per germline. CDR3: CASSWDAIGGYTF. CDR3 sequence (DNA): TGTGCCAGCAGTTGGGACGCGATCGGTGGCTACACCTTC.

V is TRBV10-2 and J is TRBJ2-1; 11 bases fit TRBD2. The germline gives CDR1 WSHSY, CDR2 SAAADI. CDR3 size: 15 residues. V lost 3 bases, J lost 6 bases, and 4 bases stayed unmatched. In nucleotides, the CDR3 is TGCGCCAGCAGTGAAATAGCGGGAGGGACCAATGAGCAGTTCTTC. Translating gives CASSEIAGGTNEQFF.